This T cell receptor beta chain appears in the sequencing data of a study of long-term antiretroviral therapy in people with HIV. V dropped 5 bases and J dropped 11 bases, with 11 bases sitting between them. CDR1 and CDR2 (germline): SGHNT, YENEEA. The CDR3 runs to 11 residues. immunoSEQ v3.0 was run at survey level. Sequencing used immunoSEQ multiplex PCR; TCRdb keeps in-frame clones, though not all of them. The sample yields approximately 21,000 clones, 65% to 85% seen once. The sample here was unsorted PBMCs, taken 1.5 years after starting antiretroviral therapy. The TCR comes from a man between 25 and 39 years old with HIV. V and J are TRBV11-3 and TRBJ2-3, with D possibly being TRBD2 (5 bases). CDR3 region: CASSLLGKQYF. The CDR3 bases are TGTGCCAGCAGCCTACTAGGAAAGCAGTATTTT.